This is a list of T cell receptor beta chains from one sample in a study of blood T cell repertoires in COVID-19. TCRdb keeps only in-frame clones here, not all; method: immunoSEQ multiplex PCR. Of about 22,000 clones in the sample, about 91% were seen once. Sequenced sample: peripheral blood. The source of these receptors is a woman in her 70s with active COVID-19. Both conserved end residues are part of each CDR3. A D gene is named only where the DNA matches it firmly. Size values are once, few and many counts, or a class for expanded clones, and some rows have none.

TRBJ1-6	TRBV6-6	-	once	TGTGCCAGCAGTTACCGGACAGAGCATAATTCACCCCTCCACTTT	CASSYRTEHNSPLHF
TRBJ2-7	TRBV5-1	TRBD1	-	TGCGCCAGCACGGGACAGGGGATCTACGAGCAGTACTTC	CASTGQGIYEQYF
TRBJ2-7	TRBV18	-	-	TGTGCCAGCTCAGCGGACAGCACCGAGCAGTACTTC	CASSADSTEQYF
TRBJ2-1	TRBV7-6	-	-	TGTGCCAGCAGCTATGGGACAATCAATGAGCAGTTCTTC	CASSYGTINEQFF
TRBJ2-1	TRBV5-5	TRBD2	-	TGTGCCAGCAGCTTGGCACTAGCGGACTACAATGAGCAGTTCTTC	CASSLALADYNEQFF
TRBJ1-2	TRBV25-1	-	-	TGTGCCAGCAGTAAAATGACCGGGACTAACTATGGCTACACCTTC	CASSKMTGTNYGYTF
TRBJ2-3	TRBV9	-	-	TGTGCCAGCAGCGATCTAACAGATACGCAGTATTTT	CASSDLTDTQYF
TRBJ1-6	TRBV9	TRBD1	-	TGTGCCAGCAGCCCATCACCGGGACAGGGGGCTTGGAATTCACCCCTCCACTTT	CASSPSPGQGAWNSPLHF
TRBJ1-2	TRBV4-3	-	-	TGCGCCAGCAGCCAAGATTTGACAGTCTATGGCTACACCTTC	CASSQDLTVYGYTF
TRBJ1-5	TRBV9	-	-	TGTGCCAGCAGCGTTGGGGGGGCTGGCAATCAGCCCCAGCATTTT	CASSVGGAGNQPQHF
TRBJ2-2	TRBV7-2	TRBD1	-	TGTGCCAGCACCAGACAGGGGACCGGGGAGCTGTTTTTT	CASTRQGTGELFF
TRBJ1-2	TRBV7-2	-	-	TGTGCCAGCAGCTTAGGACAGTCTAACTATGGCTACACCTTC	CASSLGQSNYGYTF
TRBJ2-5	TRBV5-8	TRBD1	-	TGTGCCAGCAGCCCGCGACAGGGCCAAGAGACCCAGTACTTC	CASSPRQGQETQYF
TRBJ1-4	TRBV6-5	-	-	TGTGCCAGCAGTTACCGATACCGGGGTCTTGATGAAAAACTGTTTTTT	CASSYRYRGLDEKLFF
TRBJ2-3	TRBV29-1	TRBD1	-	TGCAGCGTTATTGTAGGACAGGGGGCCACAGATACGCAGTATTTT	CSVIVGQGATDTQYF
TRBJ1-6	TRBV11-2	-	-	TGTGCCAGCAGCTTAGCCCCGGGGAATAATTCACCCCTCCACTTT	CASSLAPGNNSPLHF
TRBJ2-5	TRBV3-1/TRBV3-2	-	once	TGTGCCAGCAGCCAAGTTGGGGCAGTTTATGGGAAGACCCAGTACTTC	CASSQVGAVYGKTQYF
TRBJ2-2	TRBV7-8	-	-	TGTGCCACCCTTCGGGGGGAGCTGTTTTTT	CATLRGELFF
TRBJ2-3	TRBV13	TRBD1	once	TGTGCCAGCAGCACTAGACAGGGAGCAGATACGCAGTATTTT	CASSTRQGADTQYF
TRBJ1-6	TRBV5-5	-	-	TGTGCCAGCAGCTTTGAGAATAATTCACCCCTCCACTTT	CASSFENNSPLHF
TRBJ2-1	TRBV19	TRBD1	-	TGTGCCAGTAGTGTCGCCGGGACAGGTAGCCCCTATGAGCAGTTCTTC	CASSVAGTGSPYEQFF
TRBJ2-1	TRBV4-3	-	-	TGCGCCAGCAGCCGTGGGAGGGGGAGATACAATGAGCAGTTCTTC	CASSRGRGRYNEQFF
TRBJ2-7	TRBV10-3	TRBD2	-	TGTGCCATCAGTGTTAGCGGGAGGGAAGACGAGCAGTACTTC	CAISVSGREDEQYF
TRBJ2-7	TRBV15	-	-	TGTGCCACCAGCAGAGGGACTGGATACGAGCAGTACTTC	CATSRGTGYEQYF
TRBJ2-1	TRBV12-3/TRBV12-4	-	-	TGTGCCAGCAGTTTAGCAGAGGGCAATGAGCAGTTCTTC	CASSLAEGNEQFF
TRBJ1-1	TRBV28	TRBD1	once	TGTGCCAGCAGTTCCACAGGGGTTGGTAACACTGAAGCTTTCTTT	CASSSTGVGNTEAFF
TRBJ1-2	TRBV4-1	-	few	TGCGCCAGCAGCCAAGAGCGGGGGCTAAACTATGGCTACACCTTC	CASSQERGLNYGYTF
TRBJ2-3	TRBV19	-	-	TGTGCCAGTAGTATAACCGCGGCGGCAACAGATACGCAGTATTTT	CASSITAAATDTQYF
TRBJ2-5	TRBV4-1	-	once	TGCGCCAGCAGCCAAGTCCTAGCCGGGGGGACCCAGTACTTC	CASSQVLAGGTQYF
TRBJ2-7	TRBV7-9	TRBD2	-	TGTGCCAGCAGCCAGGGGCGGGAGGGCTGGTACGAGCAGTACTTC	CASSQGREGWYEQYF
TRBJ1-5	TRBV6-1	-	-	TGTGCCAGCAGTGAAGTACAGTACAGCAATCAGCCCCAGCATTTT	CASSEVQYSNQPQHF
TRBJ2-2	TRBV15	-	-	TGTGCCACCAGCAGAGTAATAGAGGCCGGGGAGCTGTTTTTT	CATSRVIEAGELFF
TRBJ2-5	TRBV5-4	TRBD1	-	TGTGCCAGCAGCTCGGTGCCGGGACAGGGTTTTATGGAGACCCAGTACTTC	CASSSVPGQGFMETQYF
TRBJ2-2	TRBV28	-	-	TGTGCCAGCTGGACAGGAGGGGGGGAGCTGTTTTTT	CASWTGGGELFF
TRBJ1-2	TRBV28	TRBD1	once	TGTGCCAGCAGTTTAGCTATGGGGACAGCCAGAGGCTACACCTTC	CASSLAMGTARGYTF
TRBJ2-2	TRBV24-1	TRBD1	-	TGTGCCACCAGTGATGGGACAGGGGGTCTGGGGGAGCTGTTTTTT	CATSDGTGGLGELFF
TRBJ2-1	TRBV11-2	-	-	-	CASSLDVGLGAFF
TRBJ2-5	TRBV5-1	TRBD1	-	TGCGCCAGCAGCTTGGGGACAGGGGGCCGAGGGGAGACCCAGTACTTC	CASSLGTGGRGETQYF
TRBJ1-1	TRBV28	-	-	TGTGCCAGCAGGAACAGGGTGAACACTGAAGCTTTCTTT	CASRNRVNTEAFF
TRBJ2-5	TRBV5-1	TRBD1	-	TGCGCCAGCAGCCCCGGGGACAGGACATCGGAGACCCAGTACTTC	CASSPGDRTSETQYF
TRBJ2-5	TRBV28	-	-	TGTGCCAGCAGTTCCCGGCGGACTCAAGAGACCCAGTACTTC	CASSSRRTQETQYF
TRBJ1-4	TRBV7-6	-	few	TGTGCCAGCAGCTTAGAGGAGACTAATGAAAAACTGTTTTTT	CASSLEETNEKLFF
TRBJ2-7	TRBV6-1	-	-	TGTGCCAGCAGTGAAGCGGTTACTGTAGCCTACGAGCAGTACTTC	CASSEAVTVAYEQYF
TRBJ2-1	TRBV29-1	TRBD2	once	TGCAGCCACTCGAAAACTAGCGGGAGGGGGGGTGAGCAGTTCTTC	CSHSKTSGRGGEQFF
TRBJ1-4	TRBV5-1	TRBD1	-	TGCGCCAGCGGAATTGGGACAGGGGATAAGGGAAAACTGTTTTTT	CASGIGTGDKGKLFF
TRBJ2-5	TRBV7-7	-	-	TGTGCTAGCAGCTCTCCCGCGGGGTACCAAGAGACCCAGTACTTC	CASSSPAGYQETQYF
TRBJ1-3	TRBV2	-	-	TGTGCCAGCATTGGACTGCCCTCTGGAAACACCATATATTTT	CASIGLPSGNTIYF
TRBJ1-3	TRBV7-8	-	once	TGTGCCAGCAGCCCTGGTCCCCAGGGGAACTCTGGAAACACCATATATTTT	CASSPGPQGNSGNTIYF
TRBJ2-7	TRBV15	-	-	TGTGCCACCAGCAGGGACAACTACGAGCAGTACTTC	CATSRDNYEQYF